Presented here are 6 T cell receptor beta chains from one specimen sequenced in a study of cytomegalovirus exposure and HLA in healthy donors. Primers included in the PCR were 60 Vbeta and 13 Jbeta primers. TCRdb's table, derived via immunoSEQ multiplex PCR, lists solely in-frame clones and lacks some. The sample records about 190,000 clones, roughly 80% being singletons. The sequenced sample was PBMCs. Source of these receptors: a man aged 50 or older in good health and CMV-seronegative.

The chain employs TRBV27 and TRBJ2-1; TRBD1 agrees at 9 bases. CDR1 is MNHEY and CDR2 is SMNVEV in the germline V gene (reference sequence). The CDR3 totals 13 residues. J lost 8 bases, V lost 9 bases, and 8 bases had no gene match. The DNA of the CDR3 is TGTGCCAGTGGGTGGGGACAGGGTTATGAGCAGTTCTTC. It specifies CASGWGQGYEQFF.

This clone has a handful of counts. The junction does not match germline at one end; this may be a read error. This chain uses TRBV5-3 with TRBJ1-2, with no clear D. TRBV5-3 is designated an ORF whose function remains uncertain. The CDR3 consists of 14 residues. In DNA form, the CDR3 reads TGCGCCAGCAGCCAATCTATTCAGACTCGGGGCTACACCTTC. Protein product: CASSQSIQTRGYTF.

V usage is TRBV4-3 and J usage is TRBJ1-6; possible D gene TRBD1, 6 bases. CDR1 is LGHNA and CDR2 is YSLEER in the germline V gene. V was trimmed by 3 bases and J by 4 bases, leaving 10 bases between them. This CDR3 is built from 15 residues. CDR3 DNA: TGCGCCAGCAGCCAGGACAGTACATATAATTCACCCCTCCACTTT. Protein sequence: CASSQDSTYNSPLHF.

Remarks on this clone: A junction end diverges from the germline sequence, so it may reflect a read error. The chain combines TRBV7-9 with TRBJ1-1; TRBD1 matches 7 bases. The CDR3 consists of 17 residues. Germline V gene data show CDR1 as SEHNR and CDR2 as FQNEAQ (reference sequence). The CDR3 nucleotides are TGTTCCAGCAGCGGATCGGTCTTCGGGCAGGGGGGCTTAGAAGCTTTCTTT. Translating it yields CSSSGSVFGQGGLEAFF. Based on the CDR3 plus reference TRBV7-9 and TRBJ1-1, the full variable domain is DTGVSQNPRHKITKRGQNVTFRCDPISEHNRLYWYRQTLGQGPEFLTYFQNEAQLEKSRLLSDRFSAERPKGSFSTLEIQRTEQGDSAMYLCSSSGSVFGQGGLEAFFGQGTRLTVV.

This rearrangement joins TRBV19 to TRBJ2-7, with 12 nucleotides matching TRBD2. This CDR3 has 15 residues. V was pared by 6 bases and J by 0 bases, with 3 bases of the junction left unmatched. Germline V CDR1 and CDR2: LNHDA, SQIVND (reference sequence). The CDR3 region is CASSTSGGISYEQYF. CDR3 sequence (DNA): TGTGCCAGTAGCACTAGCGGGGGGATCTCCTACGAGCAGTACTTC.

The genes are TRBV12-2 and TRBJ1-5; the table calls TRBD1, which could not be checked here. TRBV12-2 is a documented pseudogene. The CDR3 runs to 16 residues. The CDR3 DNA sequence: TGTGCAAGTCGCTTCTTCAGGGGTAGACGCAATCAGCCCCAGCATTTT. This encodes CASRFFRGRRNQPQHF.